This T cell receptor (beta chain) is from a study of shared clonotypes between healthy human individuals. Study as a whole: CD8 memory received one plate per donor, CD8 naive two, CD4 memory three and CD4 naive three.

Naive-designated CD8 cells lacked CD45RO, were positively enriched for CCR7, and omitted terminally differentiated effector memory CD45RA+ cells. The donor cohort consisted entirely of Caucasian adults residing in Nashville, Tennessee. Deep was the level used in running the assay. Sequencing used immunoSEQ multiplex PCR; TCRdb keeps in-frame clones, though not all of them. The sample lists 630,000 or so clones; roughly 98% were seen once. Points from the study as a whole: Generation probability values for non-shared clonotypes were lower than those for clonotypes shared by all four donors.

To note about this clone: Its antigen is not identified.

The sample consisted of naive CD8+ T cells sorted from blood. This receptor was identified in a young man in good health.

The CDR3 coding sequence is TGTGCCAGCAGCGCAGGGGGCAGGACCACTGAAGCTTTCTTT. This translates into CASSAGGRTTEAFF. This chain joins TRBV9 and TRBJ1-1; 8 nucleotides agree with TRBD1. Germline CDR1 and CDR2: SGDLS and YYNGEE. The CDR3 spans 14 residues. Trimming took 3 bases from V and 4 from J; bases not matched to a gene: 5.